This entry lists 20 T cell receptor beta chains sequenced from one sample in a study of T cell responses to AZD1222 COVID-19 vaccine. Repertoires were generated with immunoSEQ multiplex PCR, while TCRdb's copy carries only in-frame clones and drops some. The table includes around 120,000 clones, roughly nine tenths detected once. The specimen comprised peripheral blood, sampled on day 0 of AZD1222 vaccination. The source is an adult in good health.

This rearrangement joins TRBV30 to TRBJ2-4, with TRBD2 matching over 10 bases. Germline assignment: CDR1 GTSNPN and CDR2 SVGIG (reference sequence). The CDR3 is 14 residues long. The trim removed 3 bases at V and 12 bases at J, leaving 11 bases unmatched. The CDR3: CAWSPGTSAKTQYF. The CDR3 DNA sequence: TGTGCCTGGAGCCCCGGGACTAGCGCGAAAACTCAGTACTTC.

This chain uses TRBV27 with TRBJ2-1, with 7 bases lining up with TRBD2. Per germline, CDR1 MNHEY and CDR2 SMNVEV (reference sequence). The CDR3 totals 14 residues. V lost 3 bases and J lost 10; bases outside the gene matches: 9. In nucleotides, the CDR3 is TGTGCCAGCAGTTTTCGCAAAGCGGGAATGGAGCAGTTCTTC. Protein sequence: CASSFRKAGMEQFF.

The chain combines TRBV7-3 with TRBJ2-3, with unresolved D. CDR1 and CDR2 (germline): SGHTA, FQGTGA. Trimming removed 2 bases from V and 1 base from J, with 10 bases in between. This CDR3 has 15 amino acids. The chain's CDR3 is CASSLGSPGTDTQYF. CDR3 coding DNA: TGTGCCAGCAGCTTAGGCTCTCCCGGCACAGATACGCAGTATTTT.

This clone was seen a handful of times. This sequence joins TRBV6-6 and TRBJ2-7; D remains unclear. From germline, CDR1 is MNHNY and CDR2 SVGAGI (reference sequence). The V gene lost 2 bases and the J gene lost 6 bases, with 14 bases spanning the gap. The CDR3 has 14 residues. CDR3 in amino acids: CASSYADGPSEQYF. The CDR3 DNA reads TGTGCCAGCAGTTACGCGGACGGCCCTTCCGAGCAGTACTTC.

CDR3 sequence (DNA): TGTGCCAGCAGCGTAGCTCGGAACTATGGCTACACCTTC. Translating gives CASSVARNYGYTF. The chain employs TRBV9 and TRBJ1-2; no definite D call. From germline, CDR1 is SGDLS and CDR2 YYNGEE. Trimming shortened V by 0 bases and J by 2 bases, and 5 bases separated the two germline ends. CDR3 length equals 13 residues.

The V gene is TRBV7-2, the J gene TRBJ1-4, with D unresolved. The germline CDR1 and CDR2 sequences are SGHTA and FQGNSA. The CDR3 has 15 amino acids. V lost 5 bases and J 5 bases, leaving 15 bases between the germline ends. Here the CDR3 reads CASSPTGSINEKLFF. The CDR3 DNA is TGTGCCAGCAGCCCCACGGGGAGTATAAATGAAAAACTGTTTTTT.

This clone occurred a few times. The chain employs TRBV6-6 and TRBJ1-1, with a weak D call TRBD1 (5 bases). Germline V gene data show CDR1 as MNHNY and CDR2 as SVGAGI (reference sequence). Trimming took off 6 bases at V and 6 bases at J, with 14 bases between the two ends. This CDR3 has 13 residues. CDR3 region: CASSSPGGAEAFF. In nucleotides, the CDR3 is TGTGCCAGCAGCTCCCCTGGAGGGGCTGAAGCTTTCTTT.

CDR3 residues: CASSLQQAPYNEQFF. In DNA, the CDR3 is TGTGCCAGCAGCTTACAACAGGCCCCCTACAATGAGCAGTTCTTC. The chain combines TRBV7-3 with TRBJ2-1, with D maybe TRBD1 (5 bases). CDR1 is SGHTA, CDR2 FQGTGA, per germline. The V and J ends lost 2 bases and 2 bases respectively, with 10 bases between them. The CDR3 sequence is 15 residues long.

The gene calls are TRBV4-1 and TRBJ1-1; TRBD1 agrees at 7 bases. Trimming removed 3 bases from V and 4 bases from J; junction bases left unmatched: 5. The CDR3 extends over 14 amino acids. Germline values: CDR1 MGHRA, CDR2 YSYEKL. The CDR3 sequence: CASSHPAGGTEAFF. The CDR3 region has the DNA TGCGCCAGCAGCCACCCAGCAGGGGGCACTGAAGCTTTCTTT.

The gene calls are TRBV30 and TRBJ2-2; D not resolved. Trimming pared 2 bases from V and 13 bases from J, leaving 8 bases between. There are 10 residues in the CDR3. The V gene's germline CDR1 is GTSNPN and CDR2 SVGIG (reference sequence). The CDR3 loop is CAWSPPGLFF. The CDR3 DNA sequence: TGTGCCTGGAGTCCCCCCGGGCTGTTTTTT.

The chain recombines TRBV5-4 with TRBJ2-1; D gene uncertain. Trimming pared 4 bases from V and 0 bases from J, leaving 11 bases between. The CDR3 runs to 15 residues. Germline-derived CDR1 and CDR2 are SGHNT and YYREEE (reference sequence). CDR3 loop: CASSPARSSYNEQFF. The CDR3 DNA is TGTGCCAGCAGCCCTGCAAGGAGCTCCTACAATGAGCAGTTCTTC.

This sequence joins TRBV10-2 and TRBJ2-7, with TRBD1 matching 7 bases. Germline V gene sequence: CDR1 WSHSY, CDR2 SAAADI. The CDR3 is 16 residues long. The V and J ends lost 2 bases and 1 base, in that order; junction bases with no gene match: 8. CDR3 DNA: TGCGCCAGCAGTGAGGCTTTCCGGGACAGTTCCTACGAGCAGTACTTC. Amino acids: CASSEAFRDSSYEQYF.

The count of this clone is one. This chain connects TRBV6-6 to TRBJ2-6; no clear D gene. V lost 4 bases and J 4 bases, leaving 5 bases between the germline ends. This CDR3 comprises 13 residues. From germline, CDR1 is MNHNY and CDR2 SVGAGI (reference sequence). In DNA form, the CDR3 reads TGTGCCAGCAGTTCGACAGGGGCCAACGTCCTGACTTTC. This translates into CASSSTGANVLTF.

V is TRBV5-6 and J is TRBJ2-1; 8 nucleotides line up with TRBD2. Germline V gene lookup returns CDR1 SGHDT and CDR2 YYEEEE. The CDR3 has 14 amino acids. With 6 bases clipped from V and 2 bases from J, the junction kept 4 bases outside the gene matches. The CDR3 spells CASISGGPYNEQFF. DNA for the CDR3: TGTGCCAGCATCTCGGGGGGGCCCTACAATGAGCAGTTCTTC.

The chain couples TRBV11-2 to TRBJ2-2; D is perhaps TRBD2 (5 bases). Between the trimmed V and J ends, which lost 2 bases and 8 bases, there was a span of 18 bases. Germline loops: CDR1 SGHAT, CDR2 FQNNGV. This CDR3 is built from 16 residues. The CDR3 bases are TGTGCCAGCAGCTTAAAATTTTGGGCGAGGGTAGGGGAGCTGTTTTTT. Its translation: CASSLKFWARVGELFF. Variable domain in full (rest from reference TRBV11-2 and TRBJ2-2): EAGVAQSPRYKIIEKRQSVAFWCNPISGHATLYWYQQILGQGPKLLIQFQNNGVVDDSQLPKDRFSAERLKGVDSTLKIQPAKLEDSAVYLCASSLKFWARVGELFFGEGSRLTVL.

The chain carries TRBV7-2 and TRBJ2-1; 7 bases align to TRBD2. With 6 bases clipped from V and 2 bases from J, the junction kept 7 bases outside the gene matches. The CDR3 consists of 15 residues. Germline V gene data show CDR1 as SGHTA and CDR2 as FQGNSA. The CDR3 nucleotides read TGTGCCAGCAGAACTGGGGGAGGGACCTACAATGAGCAGTTCTTC. Translated, it gives CASRTGGGTYNEQFF.

This chain connects TRBV2 to TRBJ1-1; D is unresolved. Germline lookup yields CDR1 SNHLY and CDR2 FYNNEI. V shed 4 bases and J shed 2 bases, with 14 bases lying between them. This CDR3 is 15 amino acids long. This chain's CDR3 is CASSANRMGNTEAFF. The CDR3 DNA reads TGTGCCAGCAGTGCCAACCGAATGGGAAACACTGAAGCTTTCTTT.

The chain couples TRBV28 to TRBJ1-2, with D perhaps matching TRBD1 (5 bases). The CDR3 contains 15 residues. V lost 5 bases, J lost 4 bases, and 17 bases lay in between. CDR1 is MDHEN, CDR2 SYDVKM, per germline. CDR3 sequence: CASSEAPGRVYGYTF. The CDR3 nucleotides are TGTGCCAGCAGTGAAGCCCCGGGACGGGTCTATGGCTACACCTTC.

The chain couples TRBV6-5 to TRBJ1-1, with D perhaps TRBD1 (6 bases). Germline V gives CDR1 MNHEY, CDR2 SVGAGI. The CDR3 covers 15 residues. Trimming pared 6 bases from V and 1 base from J, leaving 15 bases between. The CDR3 nucleotides read TGTGCCAGCAGGTCGGGGGGCGAGGGGAACACTGAAGCTTTCTTT. Its protein is CASRSGGEGNTEAFF.

This chain uses TRBV10-3 with TRBJ2-7, with D tentatively TRBD2 (6 bases). The CDR3 sequence is 13 residues long. In germline, CDR1 is ENHRY, CDR2 SYGVKD. Trimming left V 10 bases short and J 0 bases short, with 13 bases between. The CDR3 loop is CASGTGTSYEQYF. CDR3 DNA sequence: TGTGCCAGCGGGACGGGGACCTCCTACGAGCAGTACTTC.